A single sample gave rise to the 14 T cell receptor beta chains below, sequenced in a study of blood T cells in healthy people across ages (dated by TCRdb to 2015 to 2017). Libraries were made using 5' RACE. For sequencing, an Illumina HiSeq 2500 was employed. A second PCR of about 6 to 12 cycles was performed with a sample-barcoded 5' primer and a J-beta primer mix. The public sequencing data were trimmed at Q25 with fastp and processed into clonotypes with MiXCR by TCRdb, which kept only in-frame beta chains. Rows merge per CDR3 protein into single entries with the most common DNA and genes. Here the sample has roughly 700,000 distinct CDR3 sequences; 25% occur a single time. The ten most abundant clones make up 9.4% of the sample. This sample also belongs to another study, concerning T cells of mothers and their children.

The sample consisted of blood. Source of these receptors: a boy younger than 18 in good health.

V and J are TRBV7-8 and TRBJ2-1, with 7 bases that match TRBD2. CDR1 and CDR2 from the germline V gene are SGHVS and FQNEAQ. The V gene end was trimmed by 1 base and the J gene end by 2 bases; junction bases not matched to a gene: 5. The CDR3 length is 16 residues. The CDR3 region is CASSLGSGLPYNEQFF. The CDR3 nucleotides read TGTGCCAGCAGCTTAGGATCGGGACTACCCTACAATGAGCAGTTCTTC.

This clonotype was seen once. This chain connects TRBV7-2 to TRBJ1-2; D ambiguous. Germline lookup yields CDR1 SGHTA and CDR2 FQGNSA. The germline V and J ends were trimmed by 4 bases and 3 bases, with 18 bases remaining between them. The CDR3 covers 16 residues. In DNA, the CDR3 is TGTGCCAGCAGCTCCCCGGGTGAGAGAGTTGACTATGGCTACACCTTC. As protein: CASSSPGERVDYGYTF.

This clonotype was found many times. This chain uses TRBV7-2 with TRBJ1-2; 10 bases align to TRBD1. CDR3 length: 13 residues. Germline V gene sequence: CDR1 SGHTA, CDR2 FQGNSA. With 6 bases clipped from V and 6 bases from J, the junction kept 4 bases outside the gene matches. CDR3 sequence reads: CASSLGQGNGYTF. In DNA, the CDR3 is TGTGCCAGCAGTTTGGGACAGGGGAATGGCTACACCTTC.

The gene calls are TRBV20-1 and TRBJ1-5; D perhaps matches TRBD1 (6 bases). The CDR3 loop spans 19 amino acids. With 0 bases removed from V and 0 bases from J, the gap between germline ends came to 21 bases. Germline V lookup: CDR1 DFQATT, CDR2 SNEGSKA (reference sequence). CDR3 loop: CSARDVRGRGAISNQPQHF. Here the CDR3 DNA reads TGCAGTGCTAGAGATGTACGGGGGCGTGGGGCGATTAGCAATCAGCCCCAGCATTTT.

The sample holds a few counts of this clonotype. Here the CDR3 reads CASSSGTSGGRPQYF. The CDR3 DNA reads TGTGCCAGCAGCTCTGGGACTAGCGGGGGGAGGCCGCAGTATTTT. The chain links TRBV7-2 to TRBJ2-3, with 15 bases lining up with TRBD2. The CDR3 is 15 residues long. Germline V lookup: CDR1 SGHTA, CDR2 FQGNSA. Trimming cost V 4 bases and J 10 bases; bases outside gene matches: 6.

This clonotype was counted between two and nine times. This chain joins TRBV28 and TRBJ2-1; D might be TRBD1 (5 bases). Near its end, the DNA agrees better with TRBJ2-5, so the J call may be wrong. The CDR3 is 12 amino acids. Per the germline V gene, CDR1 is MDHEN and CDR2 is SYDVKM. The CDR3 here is CASTTRAKTQYF. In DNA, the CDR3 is TGTGCCAGCACTACCAGGGCGAAGACCCAGTACTTC.

The DNA of the CDR3 is TGCGCCAGCAGCCAGGCTACAGGGCTGTACACTGAAGCTTTCTTT. This gives the protein CASSQATGLYTEAFF. The V call is TRBV4-3, the J call TRBJ1-1; maybe TRBD1 (6 bases). The CDR3 runs to 15 residues. V lost 3 bases to trimming and J lost 3 bases, with 14 bases between them. Looked up from germline, CDR1 is LGHNA and CDR2 is YSLEER.

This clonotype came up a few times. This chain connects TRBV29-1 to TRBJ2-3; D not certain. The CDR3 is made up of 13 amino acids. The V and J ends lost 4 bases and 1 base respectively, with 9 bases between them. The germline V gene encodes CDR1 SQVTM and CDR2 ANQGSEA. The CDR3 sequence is CSVGPPGTDTQYF. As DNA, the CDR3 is TGCAGCGTTGGACCTCCGGGCACAGATACGCAGTATTTT.

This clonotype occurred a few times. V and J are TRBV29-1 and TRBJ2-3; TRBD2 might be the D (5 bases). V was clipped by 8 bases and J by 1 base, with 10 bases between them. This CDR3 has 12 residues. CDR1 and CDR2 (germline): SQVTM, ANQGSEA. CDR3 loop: CSLAFRTDTQYF. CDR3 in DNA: TGCAGCTTAGCGTTTCGCACAGATACGCAGTATTTT.

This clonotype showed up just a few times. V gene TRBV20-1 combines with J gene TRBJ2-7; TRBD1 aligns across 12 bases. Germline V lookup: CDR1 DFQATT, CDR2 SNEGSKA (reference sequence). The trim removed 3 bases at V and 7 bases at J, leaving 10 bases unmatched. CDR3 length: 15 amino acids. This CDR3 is CSASNRGQGAREQYF. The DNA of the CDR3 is TGCAGTGCTAGCAATAGGGGACAGGGGGCGCGGGAGCAGTACTTC.

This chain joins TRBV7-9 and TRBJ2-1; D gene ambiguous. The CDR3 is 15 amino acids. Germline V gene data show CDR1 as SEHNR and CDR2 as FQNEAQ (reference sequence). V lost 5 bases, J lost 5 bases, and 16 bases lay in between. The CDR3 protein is CASSPLLSQNNEQFF. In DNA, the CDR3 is TGTGCCAGCAGCCCCCTCCTCAGCCAAAACAATGAGCAGTTCTTC.

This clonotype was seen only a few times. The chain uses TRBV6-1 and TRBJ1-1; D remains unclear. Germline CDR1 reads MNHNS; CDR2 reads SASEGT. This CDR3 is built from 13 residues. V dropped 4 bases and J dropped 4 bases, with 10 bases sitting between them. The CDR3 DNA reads TGTGCCAGCAGTGGGGAACTGAGCACTGAAGCTTTCTTT. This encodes CASSGELSTEAFF.

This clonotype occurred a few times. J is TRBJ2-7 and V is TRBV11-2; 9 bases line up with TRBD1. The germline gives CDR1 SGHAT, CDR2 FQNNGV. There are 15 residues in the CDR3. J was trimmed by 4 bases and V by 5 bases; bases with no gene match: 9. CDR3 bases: TGTGCCAGCAGCCCCCATATACAGGGGGCGTACGAGCAGTACTTC. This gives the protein CASSPHIQGAYEQYF.

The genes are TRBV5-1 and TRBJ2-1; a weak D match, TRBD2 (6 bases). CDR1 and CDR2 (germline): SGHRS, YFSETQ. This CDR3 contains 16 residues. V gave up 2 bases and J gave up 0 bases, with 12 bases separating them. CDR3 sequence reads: CASSFIDGGSYNEQFF. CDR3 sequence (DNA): TGCGCCAGCAGCTTTATCGACGGGGGCTCCTACAATGAGCAGTTCTTC.